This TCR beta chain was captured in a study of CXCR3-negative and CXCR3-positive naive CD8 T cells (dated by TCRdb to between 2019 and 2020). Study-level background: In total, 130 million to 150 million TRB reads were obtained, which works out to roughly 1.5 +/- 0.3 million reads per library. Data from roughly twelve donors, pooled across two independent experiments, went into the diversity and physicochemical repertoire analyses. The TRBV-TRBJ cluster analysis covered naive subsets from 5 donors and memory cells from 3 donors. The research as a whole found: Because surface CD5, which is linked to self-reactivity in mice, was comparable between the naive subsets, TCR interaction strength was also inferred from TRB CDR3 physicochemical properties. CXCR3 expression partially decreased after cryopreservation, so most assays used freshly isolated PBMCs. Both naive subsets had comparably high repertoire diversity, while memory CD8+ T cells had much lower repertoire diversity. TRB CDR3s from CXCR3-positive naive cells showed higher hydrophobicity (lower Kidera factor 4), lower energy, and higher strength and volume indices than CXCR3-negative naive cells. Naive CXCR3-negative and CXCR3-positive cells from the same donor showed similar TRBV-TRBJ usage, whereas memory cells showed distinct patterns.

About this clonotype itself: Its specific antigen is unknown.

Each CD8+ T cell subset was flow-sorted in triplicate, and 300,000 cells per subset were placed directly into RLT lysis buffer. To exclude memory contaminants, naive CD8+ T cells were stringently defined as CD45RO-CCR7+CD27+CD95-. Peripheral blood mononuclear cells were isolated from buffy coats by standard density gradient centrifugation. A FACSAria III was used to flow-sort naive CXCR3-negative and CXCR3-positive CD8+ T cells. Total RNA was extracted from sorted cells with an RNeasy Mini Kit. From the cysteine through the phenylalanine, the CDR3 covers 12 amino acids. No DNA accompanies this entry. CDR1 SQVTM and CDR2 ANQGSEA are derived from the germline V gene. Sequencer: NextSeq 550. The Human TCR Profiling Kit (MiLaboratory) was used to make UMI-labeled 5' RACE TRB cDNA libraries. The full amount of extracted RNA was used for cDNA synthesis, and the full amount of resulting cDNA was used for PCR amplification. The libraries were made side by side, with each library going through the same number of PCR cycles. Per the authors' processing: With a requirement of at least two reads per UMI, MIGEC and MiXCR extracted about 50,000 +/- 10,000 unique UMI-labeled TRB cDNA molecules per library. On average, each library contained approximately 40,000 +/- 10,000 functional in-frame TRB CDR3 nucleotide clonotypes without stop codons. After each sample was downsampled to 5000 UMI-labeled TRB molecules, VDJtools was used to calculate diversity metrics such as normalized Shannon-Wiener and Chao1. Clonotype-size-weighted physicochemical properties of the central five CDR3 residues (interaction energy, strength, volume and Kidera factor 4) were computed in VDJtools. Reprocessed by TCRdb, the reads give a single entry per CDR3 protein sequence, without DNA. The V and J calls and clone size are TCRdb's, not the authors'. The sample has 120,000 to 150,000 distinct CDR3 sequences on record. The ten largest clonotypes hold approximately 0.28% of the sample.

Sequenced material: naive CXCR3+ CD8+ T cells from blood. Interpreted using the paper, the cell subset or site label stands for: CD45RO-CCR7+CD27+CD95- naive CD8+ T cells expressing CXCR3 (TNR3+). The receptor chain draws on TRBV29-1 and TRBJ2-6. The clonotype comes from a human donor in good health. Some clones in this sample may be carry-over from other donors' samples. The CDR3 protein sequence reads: CSALSGANVLTF.